A selection of T cell receptor beta chains follows, all from one sample in a study of shared clonotypes between healthy human individuals. TCRdb keeps only in-frame clones here, not all; method: immunoSEQ multiplex PCR. The data hold 2 million to 3 million clones, with roughly 93% observed a single time. Sequencing was carried out using naive CD4+ T cells from PBMCs. Receptor source: a man younger than 35 in good health. Some clones in this sample may be carry-over from other donors' samples. The CDR3 runs from the conserved cysteine through the conserved F or W. Each record gives: CDR3 length, clone size, D gene, J gene, V gene, CDR3 protein, CDR3 DNA. The D gene is left open where the match is weak. Some rows mark clone size as missing; the rest say once, few, many or name a class of expanded clone.

16 | NA | NA | TRBJ2-7 | TRBV4-1 | CASSQDGGARVYEQYF | TGCGCCAGCAGCCAAGATGGAGGAGCTCGTGTTTACGAGCAGTACTTC
14 | NA | TRBD1 | TRBJ1-2 | TRBV7-9 | CASRKQGVDYGYTF | TGTGCCAGCAGGAAGCAGGGGGTAGATTATGGCTACACCTTC
16 | NA | NA | TRBJ2-5 | TRBV5-4 | CASSLGSGTGGGTQYF | TGTGCCAGCAGCTTGGGTTCCGGCACAGGGGGGGGGACCCAGTACTTC
17 | NA | TRBD2 | TRBJ2-1 | TRBV10-3 | CAISDGGLAGSYNEQFF | TGTGCCATCAGTGATGGGGGACTAGCCGGCTCCTACAATGAGCAGTTCTTC
14 | NA | NA | TRBJ2-7 | TRBV11-2 | CASSLVGGSYEQYF | TGTGCCAGCAGCTTAGTAGGGGGTAGCTACGAGCAGTACTTC
16 | once | NA | TRBJ2-7 | TRBV5-1 | CASSLVSGSFPYEQYF | TGCGCCAGCAGCTTGGTATCCGGCAGCTTCCCCTACGAGCAGTACTTC
13 | NA | TRBD1 | TRBJ2-5 | TRBV28 | CAIGQVFRETQYF | TGTGCCATCGGACAGGTGTTTAGGGAGACCCAGTACTTC
15 | NA | TRBD2 | TRBJ2-2 | TRBV5-1 | CASSLGLAGVGELFF | TGCGCCAGCAGCTTGGGACTAGCTGGGGTCGGGGAGCTGTTTTTT
14 | NA | NA | TRBJ1-4 | TRBV28 | CASTSRIGGEKLFF | TGTGCCAGCACCAGCAGGATCGGAGGTGAAAAACTGTTTTTT
21 | NA | TRBD2 | TRBJ2-2 | TRBV5-1 | CASSLATSADRGTTNTGELFF | TGCGCCAGCAGCTTGGCGACTAGCGCGGATAGGGGGACCACGAACACCGGGGAGCTGTTTTTT
14 | NA | NA | TRBJ1-6 | TRBV6-5 | CASSPETEPSPLHF | TGTGCCAGCAGTCCTGAGACGGAACCTTCACCCCTCCACTTT
14 | NA | TRBD2 | TRBJ2-1 | TRBV19 | CASSISGRYPEQFF | TGTGCCAGTAGTATTAGCGGGAGATACCCTGAGCAGTTCTTC
14 | NA | NA | TRBJ2-7 | TRBV5-1 | CASSLGGNFHEQYF | TGCGCCAGCAGCTTGGGGGGGAACTTTCACGAGCAGTACTTC
16 | NA | TRBD2 | TRBJ2-2 | TRBV7-6 | CASSLAGTNPAGELFF | TGTGCCAGCAGCTTAGCGGGGACTAACCCGGCCGGGGAGCTGTTTTTT
14 | NA | NA | TRBJ2-7 | TRBV5-1 | CASSLLAVGHEQYF | TGCGCCAGCAGCTTGCTTGCGGTCGGACACGAGCAGTACTTC
14 | NA | NA | TRBJ1-2 | TRBV2 | CASSVAAGEHGYTF | TGTGCCAGCAGTGTAGCAGCAGGGGAGCATGGCTACACCTTC
15 | NA | TRBD2 | TRBJ2-2 | TRBV5-1 | CASSFGLAGGGELFF | TGCGCCAGCAGCTTCGGACTAGCGGGAGGCGGGGAGCTGTTTTTT
16 | NA | NA | TRBJ1-1 | TRBV28 | CASSLPPGGMNTEAFF | TGTGCCAGCAGTTTACCTCCCGGGGGGATGAACACTGAAGCTTTCTTT
11 | NA | NA | TRBJ2-5 | TRBV20-1 | CSATWGETQYF | TGCAGTGCCACCTGGGGAGAGACCCAGTACTTC
13 | NA | NA | TRBJ1-2 | TRBV9 | CASSVEPAYGYTF | TGTGCCAGCAGCGTAGAGCCGGCCTATGGCTACACCTTC
16 | NA | TRBD1 | TRBJ1-2 | TRBV4-1 | CASSRDLEGANYGYTF | TGCGCCAGCAGCCGAGACTTAGAGGGGGCGAACTATGGCTACACCTTC
18 | once | NA | TRBJ1-3 | TRBV6-1 | CASSEYAGSQLRGNTIYF | TGTGCCAGCAGTGAATACGCAGGGTCTCAACTTCGTGGAAACACCATATATTTT
17 | NA | TRBD2 | TRBJ2-1 | TRBV11-3 | CASSLGEEREIYNEQFF | TGTGCCAGCAGCTTAGGTGAGGAGCGGGAGATCTACAATGAGCAGTTCTTC
16 | NA | TRBD1 | TRBJ1-6 | TRBV2 | CASRGQGVEADSPLHF | TGTGCCAGCAGGGGACAGGGGGTAGAAGCGGATTCACCCCTCCACTTT